This TCR beta chain was recovered during a study of cytomegalovirus exposure and HLA in healthy donors. Study-level background: The 95 to 150 validation repertoires were produced on the same platform as the 550 to 750 repertoires of the first cohort. This was reported in a later analysis.

The protocol was immunoSEQ multiplex PCR, while the TCRdb copy is restricted to in-frame clones and leaves out a portion. This repertoire shows about 130,000 clones, roughly 87% found once; its top ten account for around 9%. Study-wide findings and caveats: According to a subsequent analysis, TCR clusters from the first cohort were inclined to appear together in the 120 or so validation repertoires.

With regard to this clone: The target antigen is unknown.

The origin of this receptor is a woman between 18 and 30 years old in good health and CMV-seropositive. Material: PBMCs.

CDR3 region: CASSLTSGEGNEKLFF. DNA for the CDR3: TGTGCCAGCAGCTTAACGTCCGGGGAGGGGAATGAAAAACTGTTTTTT. The rearrangement joins TRBV11-2 to TRBJ1-4, with a possible D match to TRBD1 (5 bases). This CDR3 contains 16 residues. V lost 2 bases to trimming and J lost 5 bases, with 15 bases between them. Germline V gene sequence: CDR1 SGHAT, CDR2 FQNNGV.